This T cell receptor beta chain was recovered during a study of T cells in severe cutaneous drug reactions. The donors had carbamazepine-induced Stevens-Johnson syndrome or toxic epidermal necrolysis. This CDR3 contains 15 residues. The germline CDR1 and CDR2 sequences are WNHNN and SYGVQD (reference sequence). Bulk and single-cell libraries used iRepertoire multiplex PCR with TCR subtype-specific primers. Each CDR3 protein gets one entry in TCRdb, which reprocessed the multiplex PCR reads and gives no DNA. Recorded for this sample: around 20,000 distinct CDR3 sequences. Sequencing used PBMCs. This chain links TRBV10-1 with TRBJ1-3; lacking DNA, the TRBD1 call made by TCRdb goes unchecked. This receptor was obtained from a human donor with toxic epidermal necrolysis, a severe cutaneous drug reaction. The CDR3 region is CASSPGTGTGNTIYF.